This T cell receptor beta chain was identified in a study of shared clonotypes between healthy human individuals. Each cell subset's genomic DNA was divided evenly among several immunoSEQ plates. The assay was immunoSEQ multiplex PCR, and TCRdb's table has in-frame clones only and misses some. The table lists 2 million to 2.5 million clones, over 85% of them singletons. The CDR3 runs to 14 residues. The germline V gene encodes CDR1 SGHTA and CDR2 FQGTGA. Trimming shortened V by 0 bases and J by 6 bases, and 8 bases separated the two germline ends. This clonotype originated in a man aged 18 to 29 in good health. Some clones in this sample may be carry-over from other donors' samples. The gene calls are TRBV7-3 and TRBJ2-2; TRBD1 is a possible D gene (6 bases). Sequencing was performed on naive CD4+ T cells from PBMCs. As for subset: CD45RA+ positively selected. CDR3 amino acids: CASSLTGGAGELFF. CDR3 sequence (DNA): TGTGCCAGCAGCTTAACTGGGGGCGCCGGGGAGCTGTTTTTT.